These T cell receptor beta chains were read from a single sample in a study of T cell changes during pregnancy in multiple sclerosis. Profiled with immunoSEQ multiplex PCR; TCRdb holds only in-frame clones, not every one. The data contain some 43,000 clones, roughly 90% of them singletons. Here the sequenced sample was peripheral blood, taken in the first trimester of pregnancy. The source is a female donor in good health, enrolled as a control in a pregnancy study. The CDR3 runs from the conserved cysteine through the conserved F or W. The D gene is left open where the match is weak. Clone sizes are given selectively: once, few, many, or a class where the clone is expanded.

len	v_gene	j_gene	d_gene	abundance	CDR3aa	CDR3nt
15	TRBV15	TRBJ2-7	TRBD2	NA	CATSQAGGRAYEQYF	TGTGCCACCAGTCAAGCGGGGGGCAGGGCCTACGAGCAGTACTTC
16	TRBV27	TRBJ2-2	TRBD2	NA	CASSFLGGLGTGELFF	TGTGCCAGCAGTTTCCTGGGAGGGCTGGGGACCGGGGAGCTGTTTTTT
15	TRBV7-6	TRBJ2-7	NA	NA	CASSSLGARSYEQYF	TGTGCCAGCAGCTCCTTAGGGGCGAGATCCTACGAGCAGTACTTC
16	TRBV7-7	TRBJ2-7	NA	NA	CASSLVQGRGYYEQYF	TGTGCCAGCAGCTTAGTGCAAGGCAGGGGATACTACGAGCAGTACTTC
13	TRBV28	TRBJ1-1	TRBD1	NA	CASRDRGRIEAFF	TGTGCCAGCAGAGACAGGGGGCGGATTGAAGCTTTCTTT
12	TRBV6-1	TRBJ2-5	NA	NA	CASSEGRETQYF	TGTGCCAGCAGTGAAGGCAGGGAGACCCAGTACTTC
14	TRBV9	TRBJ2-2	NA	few	CASSSNWGLEELFF	TGTGCCAGCAGCTCAAACTGGGGCCTGGAGGAGCTGTTTTTT
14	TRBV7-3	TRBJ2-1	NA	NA	CASSLNTRVNEQFF	TGTGCCAGCAGCTTAAACACCAGGGTAAATGAGCAGTTCTTC
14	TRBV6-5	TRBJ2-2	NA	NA	CASLRGLGTGELFF	TGTGCCAGCTTGAGAGGGTTAGGCACCGGGGAGCTGTTTTTT
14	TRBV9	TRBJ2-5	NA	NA	CASSPGRFEETQYF	TGTGCCAGCAGCCCTGGGAGGTTCGAAGAGACCCAGTACTTC
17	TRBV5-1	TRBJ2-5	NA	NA	CASSLGGGVPTQETQYF	TGCGCCAGCAGCTTGGGAGGAGGGGTCCCTACGCAAGAGACCCAGTACTTC
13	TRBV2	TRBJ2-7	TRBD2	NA	CAGRTSGTYEQYF	TGTGCCGGAAGGACTAGCGGAACCTACGAGCAGTACTTC
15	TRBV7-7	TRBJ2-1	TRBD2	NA	CASSLVPGTMNEQFF	TGTGCTAGCAGCTTAGTACCCGGGACTATGAATGAGCAGTTCTTC
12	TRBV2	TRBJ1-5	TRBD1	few	CASSDLGTDQHF	TGTGCCAGCAGTGATCTTGGGACAGATCAGCATTTT
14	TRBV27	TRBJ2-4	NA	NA	CASSLVGGENIQYF	TGTGCCAGCAGTTTAGTGGGCGGGGAAAACATTCAGTACTTC
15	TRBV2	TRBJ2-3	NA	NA	CASSDFGGPTDTQYF	TGTGCCAGCAGTGACTTCGGGGGACCCACGGATACGCAGTATTTT
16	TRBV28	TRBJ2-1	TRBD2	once	CASSSLGSGDYNEQFF	TGTGCCAGCAGTTCCCTAGGTAGCGGGGATTACAATGAGCAGTTCTTC
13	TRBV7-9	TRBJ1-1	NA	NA	CASSQGTNTEAFF	TGTGCCAGCAGCCAGGGGACGAACACTGAAGCTTTCTTT
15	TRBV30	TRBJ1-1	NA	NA	CAWSVQDRRGTEAFF	TGTGCCTGGAGTGTACAAGACAGGAGAGGAACTGAAGCTTTCTTT
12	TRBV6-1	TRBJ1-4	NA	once	CASSELREKLFF	TGTGCCAGCAGTGAACTCAGGGAAAAACTGTTTTTT
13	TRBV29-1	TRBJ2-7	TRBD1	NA	CSVDAGQGYEQYF	TGCAGCGTTGATGCGGGACAGGGGTACGAGCAGTACTTC
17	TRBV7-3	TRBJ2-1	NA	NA	CASSFGVEAGAGHEQFF	TGTGCCAGCAGCTTTGGCGTCGAGGCGGGGGCGGGCCATGAGCAGTTCTTC
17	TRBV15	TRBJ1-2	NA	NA	CATSREGGDRQNYGYTF	TGTGCCACCAGCAGAGAGGGGGGGGATCGACAAAACTATGGCTACACCTTC
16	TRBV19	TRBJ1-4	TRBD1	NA	CASTPRWTGPNEKLFF	TGTGCCAGTACCCCAAGATGGACAGGGCCTAATGAAAAACTGTTTTTT